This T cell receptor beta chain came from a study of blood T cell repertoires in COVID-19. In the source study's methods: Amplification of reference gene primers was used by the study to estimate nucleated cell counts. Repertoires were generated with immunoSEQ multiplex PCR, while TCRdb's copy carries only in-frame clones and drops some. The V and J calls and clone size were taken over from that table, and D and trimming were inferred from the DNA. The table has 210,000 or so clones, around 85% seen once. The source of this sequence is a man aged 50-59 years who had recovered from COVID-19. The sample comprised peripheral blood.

CDR3 in DNA: TGTGCCAGCAGTGCCCACGGGGGGCGCGACAATCAGCCCCAGCATTTT. Translated, it gives CASSAHGGRDNQPQHF. The chain employs TRBV6-1 and TRBJ1-5; D may be TRBD1 (6 bases). The V gene lost 4 bases and the J gene lost 3 bases, with 16 bases spanning the gap. The CDR3 is made up of 16 amino acids. Germline CDR1 and CDR2: MNHNS and SASEGT.